A single sample gave rise to the 18 T cell receptor beta chains below, sequenced in a study of blood T cell repertoires in COVID-19. The protocol was immunoSEQ multiplex PCR, while the TCRdb copy is restricted to in-frame clones and leaves out a portion. The table shows about 62,000 clones, with around 89% occurring only once. Material for sequencing was peripheral blood. Receptor source: a woman in her sixties with COVID-19, enrolled during active disease.

This rearrangement joins TRBV5-1 to TRBJ1-1; the D is unclear. The germline V gene has CDR1 SGHRS and CDR2 YFSETQ. The CDR3 totals 12 residues. Trimming removed 0 bases at V and 6 bases at J, with 6 bases between. CDR3 DNA sequence: TGCGCCAGCAGCTTGGGCCGAGCTGAAGCTTTCTTT. Amino acid sequence: CASSLGRAEAFF. The entire variable domain, with the rest obtained from reference TRBV5-1 and TRBJ1-1, is as follows: KAGVTQTPRYLIKTRGQQVTLSCSPISGHRSVSWYQQTPGQGLQFLFEYFSETQRNKGNFPGRFSGRQFSNSRSEMNVSTLELGDSALYLCASSLGRAEAFFGQGTRLTVV.

V is TRBV5-4 and J is TRBJ2-7; 8 nucleotides agree with TRBD1. The CDR3 is made up of 14 amino acids. With 4 bases clipped from V and 3 bases from J, the junction kept 6 bases outside the gene matches. Germline V gene data show CDR1 as SGHNT and CDR2 as YYREEE (reference sequence). Here the CDR3 DNA reads TGTGCCAGCAGCCCCGGGACAGGTGGCTACGAGCAGTACTTC. Protein: CASSPGTGGYEQYF.

The rearrangement uses TRBV2 and TRBJ2-7; tentatively, D is TRBD1 (5 bases). Trimming took 2 bases from V and 5 from J, leaving 7 bases between them. Germline V CDR1 and CDR2: SNHLY, FYNNEI. This CDR3 has 12 residues. This CDR3 reads CASSEQGDEQYF. CDR3 in DNA: TGTGCCAGCAGTGAACAAGGGGACGAGCAGTACTTC.

The chain recombines TRBV2 with TRBJ1-3; 8 nucleotides agree with TRBD1. Germline loops: CDR1 SNHLY, CDR2 FYNNEI. The length of the CDR3 is 14 residues. V was pared by 4 bases and J by 3 bases, with 2 bases of the junction left unmatched. The CDR3 loop reads CASSVDRDGNTIYF. Here the CDR3 DNA reads TGTGCCAGCAGTGTGGACAGGGATGGAAACACCATATATTTT.

The chain has TRBV27 and TRBJ2-7; TRBD1 might be the D (5 bases). Germline loops: CDR1 MNHEY, CDR2 SMNVEV (reference sequence). The CDR3 runs 15 residues. Between the trimmed V and J ends, which lost 8 bases and 2 bases, there was a span of 19 bases. Here the CDR3 reads CASAPPGARTYEQYF. CDR3 in DNA: TGTGCCAGCGCACCCCCTGGGGCGCGGACCTACGAGCAGTACTTC.

This chain connects TRBV24-1 to TRBJ1-2, with 7 bases matching TRBD1. V shed 6 bases and J 3 bases; nucleotides not matched to a gene: 6. The CDR3 loop spans 14 amino acids. CDR1 is KGHDR, CDR2 SFDVKD, per germline. CDR3 sequence: CATSYPGTDYGYTF. DNA of the CDR3: TGTGCCACCAGTTACCCCGGGACAGACTATGGCTACACCTTC.

The chain uses TRBV12-3 or TRBV12-4 and TRBJ1-2, with a weak D call TRBD1 (5 bases). The ends were cut back, 2 bases at V and 5 bases at J, with 9 bases in the middle. The CDR3 extends over 13 amino acids. The CDR3 sequence: CASSLRGFYGYTF. In nucleotides, the CDR3 is TGTGCCAGCAGTTTAAGGGGTTTTTATGGCTACACCTTC.

The chain combines TRBV23-1 with TRBJ2-3; D perhaps matches TRBD2 (6 bases). TRBV23-1 is reported as an ORF; its role is uncertain. V was shortened by 0 bases and J by 1 base, with 14 bases between the two germline ends. CDR3 length: 17 residues. The CDR3 nucleotides are TGCGCCAGCAGTCAATCGGCCACTAGCAGGCGCACAGATACGCAGTATTTT. This translates into CASSQSATSRRTDTQYF.

The CDR3 loop reads CATSNRDSGNTIYF. CDR3 nucleotide sequence: TGTGCCACCAGCAACAGGGACTCTGGAAACACCATATATTTT. The chain uses TRBV15 and TRBJ1-3, with D maybe TRBD1 (6 bases). The CDR3 spans 14 residues. The germline V gene encodes CDR1 LNHNV and CDR2 YYDKDF (reference sequence). V shed 4 bases and J shed 0 bases, with 7 bases lying between them.

The chain links TRBV30 to TRBJ2-2, with 8 bases aligning to TRBD1. This CDR3 has 13 residues. With 3 bases clipped from V and 6 bases from J, the junction kept 3 bases outside the gene matches. CDR1 and CDR2 (germline): GTSNPN, SVGIG (reference sequence). The CDR3 DNA follows: TGTGCCTGGAGGGACAGGGCCGCCGGGGAGCTGTTTTTT. Amino acid sequence: CAWRDRAAGELFF. The full variable domain, in which reference TRBV30 and TRBJ2-2 provide the parts outside the CDR3, is SQTIHQWPATLVQPVGSPLSLECTVEGTSNPNLYWYRQAAGRGLQLLFYSVGIGQISSEVPQNLSASRPQDRQFILSSKKLLLSDSGFYLCAWRDRAAGELFFGEGSRLTVL.

This CDR3 reads CASSFRGTAVTGELFF. CDR3 in DNA: TGTGCCAGCAGCTTTCGAGGGACAGCCGTGACCGGGGAGCTGTTTTTT. The chain uses TRBV5-8 and TRBJ2-2, with 7 bases lining up with TRBD1. J gave up 5 bases and V 2 bases, and 9 bases lay outside the gene matches. Germline assignment: CDR1 SGHTS and CDR2 YDEGEE. CDR3 length equals 16 residues.

This sequence joins TRBV5-1 and TRBJ2-1; D possibly corresponds to TRBD2 (5 bases). The V end lost 0 bases, the J end lost 10 bases, and 11 bases lay between the germline ends. The CDR3 runs 13 residues. CDR1 is SGHRS and CDR2 is YFSETQ in the germline V gene. DNA for the CDR3: TGCGCCAGCAGCTTGGCCGGTGGGAGAGAGCAGTTCTTC. Protein product: CASSLAGGREQFF.

The chain couples TRBV3-1 (or the pseudogene TRBV3-2) to TRBJ1-4, with TRBD1 as a possible D gene (6 bases). The CDR3 extends over 14 amino acids. Germline V gene lookup returns CDR1 LGHDT and CDR2 YNNKEL (reference sequence). With 4 bases removed from V and 4 bases from J, the gap between germline ends came to 10 bases. The CDR3 coding sequence is TGTGCCAGCAGCCCGGACAGCTTTAATGAAAAACTGTTTTTT. Its protein product is CASSPDSFNEKLFF.

This chain uses TRBV6-2 or TRBV6-3 with TRBJ2-3; 12 bases are a match to TRBD2. The CDR3 loop spans 16 amino acids. Germline-derived CDR1 and CDR2 are MNHEY and SVGEGT. With 6 bases clipped from V and 2 bases from J, the junction kept 6 bases outside the gene matches. For the CDR3, the DNA is TGTGCCAGCAGCCGGTGGACTAGCGGGAACACAGATACGCAGTATTTT. Its translation: CASSRWTSGNTDTQYF.

The rearrangement links TRBV19 to TRBJ2-7, with D perhaps TRBD1 (5 bases). This CDR3 has 13 residues. Trimming took off 5 bases at V and 4 bases at J, with 12 bases between the two ends. CDR1 and CDR2 from the germline V gene are LNHDA and SQIVND (reference sequence). The CDR3 loop reads CASSLTERYEQYF. For the CDR3, the DNA is TGTGCCAGTAGTCTGACAGAAAGGTACGAGCAGTACTTC.

The chain has TRBV6-2 or TRBV6-3 and TRBJ1-5, with TRBD1 identical over 10 bases. Germline CDR1 MNHEY, CDR2 SVGEGT. CDR3 length: 16 amino acids. Losses at the gene ends were 0 bases for V and 2 bases for J; bases not matched to a gene: 1. The chain's CDR3 is CASSYSGTGGNQPQHF. In DNA, the CDR3 is TGTGCCAGCAGTTACTCCGGGACAGGGGGCAATCAGCCCCAGCATTTT.

The chain is built from TRBV19 and TRBJ1-4; the D gene is possibly TRBD1 (5 bases). Per germline, CDR1 LNHDA and CDR2 SQIVND (reference sequence). V lost 6 bases and J lost 3, with 14 bases in between. The CDR3 loop spans 15 amino acids. DNA of the CDR3: TGTGCCAGTAGACCCTCAGGGATTGCTAATGAAAAACTGTTTTTT. Amino acids: CASRPSGIANEKLFF.

The J gene is TRBJ1-4, the V gene TRBV7-9; the D is unclear. The V gene lost 6 bases and the J gene lost 0 bases, with 11 bases spanning the gap. The CDR3 totals 15 residues. Per germline, CDR1 SEHNR and CDR2 FQNEAQ (reference sequence). The CDR3 here is CASRPNTATNEKLFF. The CDR3, as DNA: TGTGCCAGCAGACCCAATACAGCAACTAATGAAAAACTGTTTTTT.